This TCR beta chain was profiled in a study of CD8+ T cells in alopecia areata. In the study overall: Treated patients received oral tofacitinib, 5 to 10 mg twice daily.

V was pared by 3 bases and J by 5 bases, with 20 bases between. CDR1 is SGDLS and CDR2 is YYNGEE in the germline V gene. The CDR3 extends over 16 amino acids. As for treatment: oral pan-JAK inhibitor, 5-10 mg twice daily. Alopecia areata patients had lesional scalp punch biopsies and peripheral blood taken from them. In each case, RNA was isolated and then reverse transcribed into cDNA as the sequencing template. Clones were sequenced by immunoSEQ multiplex PCR, and TCRdb holds only the in-frame ones, with some missing. The table records more than 95,000 clones, 61% of them present only once. The chain has TRBV9 and TRBJ2-5, with D perhaps TRBD1 or TRBD2 (5 bases each). The sequence was obtained from a human donor with alopecia areata. Sequenced material: CD4+ T cells sorted from blood, taken at week 4, from a patient treated with tofacitinib. CDR3 DNA: TGTGCCAGCAGCGCCGCGGGCGAGGGGAAAGGGGAGACCCAGTACTTC. Protein product: CASSAAGEGKGETQYF. Full variable domain (outside the CDR3, taken from reference TRBV9 and TRBJ2-5): DSGVTQTPKHLITATGQRVTLRCSPRSGDLSVYWYQQSLDQGLQFLIQYYNGEERAKGNILERFSAQQFPDLHSELNLSSLELGDSALYFCASSAAGEGKGETQYFGPGTRLLVL.